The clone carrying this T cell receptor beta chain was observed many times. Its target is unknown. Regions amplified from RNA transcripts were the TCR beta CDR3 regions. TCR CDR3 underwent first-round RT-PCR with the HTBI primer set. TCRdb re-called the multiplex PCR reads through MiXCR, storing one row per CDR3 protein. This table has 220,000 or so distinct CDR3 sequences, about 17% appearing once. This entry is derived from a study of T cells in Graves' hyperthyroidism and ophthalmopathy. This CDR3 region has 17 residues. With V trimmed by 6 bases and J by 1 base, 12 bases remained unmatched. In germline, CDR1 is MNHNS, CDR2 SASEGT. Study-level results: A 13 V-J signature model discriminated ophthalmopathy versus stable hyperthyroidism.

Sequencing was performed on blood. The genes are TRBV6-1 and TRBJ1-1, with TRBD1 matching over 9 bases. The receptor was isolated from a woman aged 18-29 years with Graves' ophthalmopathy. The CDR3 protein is CASSQSTGGRRNTEAFF. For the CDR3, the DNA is TGTGCCAGCAGCCAAAGCACAGGGGGCCGACGGAACACTGAAGCTTTCTTT.